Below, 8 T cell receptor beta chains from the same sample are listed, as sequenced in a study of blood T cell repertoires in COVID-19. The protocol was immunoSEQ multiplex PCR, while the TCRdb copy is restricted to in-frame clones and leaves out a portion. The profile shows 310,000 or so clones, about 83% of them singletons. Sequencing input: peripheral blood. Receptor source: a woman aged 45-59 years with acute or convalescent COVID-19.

CDR3 sequence (DNA): TGTGCCAGCAGTTACTCTACAGGGGCCGATGGCTACACCTTC. This sequence encodes CASSYSTGADGYTF. This chain connects TRBV6-2 or TRBV6-3 to TRBJ1-2; 7 bases are a match to TRBD1. The germline V gene has CDR1 MNHEY and CDR2 SVGEGT. The V segment lost 0 bases and the J segment 6 bases; nucleotides outside the gene matches: 4. This CDR3 region has 14 residues.

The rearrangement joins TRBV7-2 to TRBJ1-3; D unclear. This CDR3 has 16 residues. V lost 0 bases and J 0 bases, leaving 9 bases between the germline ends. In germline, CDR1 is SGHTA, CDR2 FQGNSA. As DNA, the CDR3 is TGTGCCAGCAGCTTAGCGTGGGTAGCCTCTGGAAACACCATATATTTT. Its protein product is CASSLAWVASGNTIYF.

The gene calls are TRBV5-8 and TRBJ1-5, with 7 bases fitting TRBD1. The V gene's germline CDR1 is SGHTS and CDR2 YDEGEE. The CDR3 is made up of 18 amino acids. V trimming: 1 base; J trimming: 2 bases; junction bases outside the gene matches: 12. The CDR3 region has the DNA TGTGCCAGCAGCTTGTCCAGGACAGGAAAGGCGGGCAATCAGCCCCAGCATTTT. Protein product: CASSLSRTGKAGNQPQHF.

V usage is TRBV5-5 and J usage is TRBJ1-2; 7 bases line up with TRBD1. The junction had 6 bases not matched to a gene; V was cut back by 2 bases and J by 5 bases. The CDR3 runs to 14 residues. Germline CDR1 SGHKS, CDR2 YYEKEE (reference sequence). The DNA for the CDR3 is TGTGCCAGCAGCTTAGACAGGGTTTTGTATGGCTACACCTTC. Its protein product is CASSLDRVLYGYTF. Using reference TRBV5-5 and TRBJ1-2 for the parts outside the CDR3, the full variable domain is DAGVTQSPTHLIKTRGQQVTLRCSPISGHKSVSWYQQVLGQGPQFIFQYYEKEERGRGNFPDRFSARQFPNYSSELNVNALLLGDSALYLCASSLDRVLYGYTFGSGTRLTVV.

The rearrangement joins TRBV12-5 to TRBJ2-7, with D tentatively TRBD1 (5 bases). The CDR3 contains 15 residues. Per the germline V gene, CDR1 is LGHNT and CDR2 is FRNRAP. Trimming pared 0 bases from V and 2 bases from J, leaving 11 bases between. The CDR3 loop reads CASGLVVDRTYEQYV. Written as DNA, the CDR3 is TGTGCTAGTGGTTTGGTAGTAGACAGAACCTACGAGCAGTACGTC.

In DNA, the CDR3 is TGCGCCAGCAGCTCGGGACAGGCGAACACTGAAGCTTTCTTT. This gives the protein CASSSGQANTEAFF. The rearrangement uses TRBV5-1 and TRBJ1-1; 8 bases agree with TRBD1. This CDR3 has 14 residues. Germline V gives CDR1 SGHRS, CDR2 YFSETQ. J gave up 1 base and V 3 bases, and 2 bases lay outside the gene matches.

CDR3 nucleotides: TGTGCCAGCAGCTTAGATGCGGGGGGCAGGAGAAACACCATATATTTT. Amino acids: CASSLDAGGRRNTIYF. The chain carries TRBV7-2 and TRBJ1-3; D may be TRBD1 (6 bases). CDR3 length equals 16 residues. The germline V gene encodes CDR1 SGHTA and CDR2 FQGNSA. V was clipped by 1 base and J by 5 bases, with 15 bases between them.

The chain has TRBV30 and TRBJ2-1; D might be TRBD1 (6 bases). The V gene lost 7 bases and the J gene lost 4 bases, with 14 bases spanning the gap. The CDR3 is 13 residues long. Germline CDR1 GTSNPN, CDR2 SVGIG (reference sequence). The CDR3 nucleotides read TGTGCCTCCACCGGGACACTTTACAATGAGCAGTTCTTC. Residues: CASTGTLYNEQFF.